This is a list of T cell receptor beta chains from one sample in a study of T cells in localized non-small cell lung cancer. Here immunoSEQ multiplex PCR was the method, and the copy in TCRdb shows in-frame clones only, minus some. The sample lists 15,000 to 20,000 clones; more than 70% were seen once. The sequencing used peripheral blood, collected before any cancer treatment. These receptors originate from a male donor older than 55 with stage III lung adenocarcinoma. Both conserved end residues are part of each CDR3. Each record gives: J gene, clone size, V gene, CDR3 length, D gene, CDR3 DNA, CDR3 protein. D genes are given only for firm matches. Clone sizes are given selectively: once, few, many, or a class where the clone is expanded.

TRBJ1-4	.	TRBV6-5	13	.	TGTGCCAGCTTCGCAGCGACTAATGAAAAACTGTTTTTT	CASFAATNEKLFF
TRBJ2-3	once	TRBV10-3	16	TRBD2	TGTGCCATCAGTGGCCGCAGCGGGGGGGCTTCGGATACGCAGTATTTT	CAISGRSGGASDTQYF
TRBJ1-2	.	TRBV7-3	14	.	TGTGCCAGCAGCCAAGGAGTCAGGGGTGACGGCTACACCTTC	CASSQGVRGDGYTF
TRBJ1-2	.	TRBV4-2	18	TRBD1	TGTGCCAGCAGCCAAGATATACGGGACAGGGGGCGTTCTCATGGCTACACCTTC	CASSQDIRDRGRSHGYTF
TRBJ1-2	.	TRBV7-9	14	.	TGTGCCAGCAGCTTATATCTTCTTGACTATGGCTACACCTTC	CASSLYLLDYGYTF
TRBJ2-4	.	TRBV5-1	16	.	TGCGCCAGCAGCCCCGGTGAGGGGCTAGCCAAAAACATTCAGTACTTC	CASSPGEGLAKNIQYF
TRBJ2-1	.	TRBV11-3	18	TRBD1	TGTGCCAGCAGCTTAGATCATCGAGGTACAGGGGGCCTCAATGAGCAGTTCTTC	CASSLDHRGTGGLNEQFF
TRBJ2-7	.	TRBV6-6	14	TRBD2	TGTGCCAGCAGTTACCTAGCGGGGGGAACCGAGCAGTACTTC	CASSYLAGGTEQYF
TRBJ2-3	.	TRBV6-5	12	TRBD2	TGTGCCGGGGGAGGGGTCACAGATACGCAGTATTTT	CAGGGVTDTQYF
TRBJ2-1	once	TRBV7-2	16	TRBD2	TGTGCCAGCAGCAGCGGCGGGGGGGCCAAGTACAATGAGCAGTTCTTC	CASSSGGGAKYNEQFF
TRBJ2-7	.	TRBV6-5	15	TRBD2	TGTGCCAGCAGTTGGAGAGCGGGGGATTCCTACGAGCAGTACTTC	CASSWRAGDSYEQYF
TRBJ1-4	few	TRBV11-2	17	.	TGTGCCAGCAGCCGACAACCCTTAGGAGCAACTAATGAAAAACTGTTTTTT	CASSRQPLGATNEKLFF
TRBJ2-1	once	TRBV7-8	17	TRBD1	TGTGCCAGCAGCTTAGAACAGGGGCCTTACTCCTACAATGAGCAGTTCTTC	CASSLEQGPYSYNEQFF
TRBJ2-5	.	TRBV2	14	.	TGTGCCAGCGGTCGACTATTGGGCGAAGGGACCCAGTACTTC	CASGRLLGEGTQYF
TRBJ1-2	few	TRBV6-1	14	.	TGTGCCAGCGGGTATCTAGGGGGACCTTATGGCTACACCTTC	CASGYLGGPYGYTF
TRBJ2-2	.	TRBV11-2	16	TRBD2	TGTGCCAGCAGCTTAATTGCACGGGGGGTAACCGGGGAGCTGTTTTTT	CASSLIARGVTGELFF
TRBJ2-3	.	TRBV18	14	.	TGTGCCAGCTTACAGGACACCACCACAGATACGCAGTATTTT	CASLQDTTTDTQYF
TRBJ1-1	.	TRBV7-8	16	TRBD1	TGTGCCAGCAGCTTTGGGTGGGAACAGGGGGGTACTGAAGCTTTCTTT	CASSFGWEQGGTEAFF
TRBJ1-5	.	TRBV15	14	.	TGTGCCACCAGCAGAGATTTAGGCATTCAGCCCCAGCATTTT	CATSRDLGIQPQHF
TRBJ1-6	.	TRBV14	13	TRBD1	TGTGCCAGCAGCCGACAGGGAAATTCACCCCTCCACTTT	CASSRQGNSPLHF
TRBJ2-1	few	TRBV7-9	15	.	TGTGCCAGCAGCTTATGGCCAGTCGGGGAGAATGAGCAGTTCTTC	CASSLWPVGENEQFF
TRBJ2-7	.	TRBV9	15	TRBD2	TGTGCCAGCAGCGAGGGCGGGGGACCTTCCTACGAGCAGTACTTC	CASSEGGGPSYEQYF
TRBJ1-1	.	TRBV30	13	.	TGTGCCTGGAGTGTACCCTGGGGCGGGGAAGCTTTCTTT	CAWSVPWGGEAFF
TRBJ1-4	.	TRBV19	13	TRBD1	TGTGCCAGTAGTGCCGGGGACAGACAAAAACTGTTTTTT	CASSAGDRQKLFF
TRBJ1-1	.	TRBV9	15	TRBD1	TGTGCCAGCAGCGTAGCGACAGGGCAGAACACTGAAGCTTTCTTT	CASSVATGQNTEAFF
TRBJ1-1	.	TRBV10-2	12	.	TGCGCCAGCAGGTTCCGGGAGAATGAAGCTTTCTTT	CASRFRENEAFF
TRBJ1-4	.	TRBV19	14	.	TGTGCCAGTGAAGAGAGCCGGGGAAATGAAAAACTGTTTTTT	CASEESRGNEKLFF
TRBJ1-1	.	TRBV6-6	13	.	TGTGCCAGCAGTTACGGGGGGACCTCTGAAGCTTTCTTT	CASSYGGTSEAFF
TRBJ2-1	.	TRBV5-6	17	TRBD2	TGTGCCAGCAGCTTGGTCGGGACTAGCGGTATCTACAATGAGCAGTTCTTC	CASSLVGTSGIYNEQFF
TRBJ2-3	.	TRBV21-1	15	.	TGTGCCAGCAGCAAGTCTAGCGGGGGAACAGATACGCAGTATTTT	CASSKSSGGTDTQYF
TRBJ2-6	.	TRBV6-1	15	.	TGTGCCAGCACCCCGGGAGAGGCTGGGGCCAACGTCCTGACTTTC	CASTPGEAGANVLTF
TRBJ2-6	.	TRBV2	17	TRBD1	TGTGCCAGCACCTGGGACAGGGGCGCCTCTGGGGCCAACGTCCTGACTTTC	CASTWDRGASGANVLTF
TRBJ1-2	.	TRBV12-5	15	.	TGTGCTAGTGGTTTGGGGACCCCGGGGATTGGGGGCTACACCTTC	CASGLGTPGIGGYTF
TRBJ1-1	.	TRBV9	13	.	TGTGCCAGCAGCGCCGCAGGGCTCACGGAAGCTTTCTTT	CASSAAGLTEAFF
TRBJ2-1	.	TRBV10-2	16	TRBD2	TGCGCCAGCTCGCCGGGACTAGCGGGGGGGCTCAATGAGCAGTTCTTC	CASSPGLAGGLNEQFF
TRBJ2-1	.	TRBV9	16	.	TGTGCCAGCAGCGTAGGGGGGCTAGCGGCCTCCGGAGAGCAGTTCTTC	CASSVGGLAASGEQFF
TRBJ1-1	.	TRBV4-2	14	.	TGTGCCAGCAGCCGAAATCAGGGTAACACTGAAGCTTTCTTT	CASSRNQGNTEAFF
TRBJ2-7	few	TRBV13	14	TRBD1	TGTGCCAGCAGGCCCGGGACAGGGGGATACGAGCAGTACTTC	CASRPGTGGYEQYF
TRBJ1-2	.	TRBV7-2	14	.	TGTGCCAGCAGGCCCGAATTGGGGACCTATGGCTACACCTTC	CASRPELGTYGYTF
TRBJ1-5	.	TRBV5-8	15	TRBD1	TGTGCCAGCATGCCGAGACAGGGGGCAAGCCAGCCCCAGCATTTT	CASMPRQGASQPQHF
TRBJ1-4	.	TRBV7-8	17	.	TGTGCCAGCAGCTCCCCCCGGGAAGACAGGTCTGATGAAAAACTGTTTTTT	CASSSPREDRSDEKLFF
TRBJ2-1	.	TRBV7-3	15	TRBD2	TGTGCCAGCAGCTTAAGCGGGGGGTCCTACAATGAGCAGTTCTTC	CASSLSGGSYNEQFF
TRBJ2-5	.	TRBV5-1	14	.	TGCGCCAGCAGCTTGGGGGAAAATAAAGAGACCCAGTACTTC	CASSLGENKETQYF
TRBJ2-1	.	TRBV2	12	.	TGTGCCAGCAGGTTGGAGGGCCATGAGCAGTTCTTC	CASRLEGHEQFF
TRBJ2-1	.	TRBV7-2	14	.	TGTGCCAGCAGAGCAGGGCCCTTACTCGATGAGCAGTTCTTC	CASRAGPLLDEQFF
TRBJ2-5	.	TRBV5-1	13	.	TGCGCCAGCAGCCTGCACGACCGAGAGACCCAGTACTTC	CASSLHDRETQYF
TRBJ2-3	.	TRBV11-2	15	.	TGTGCCAGCAGCTTGGCTCTAGGGAACACAGATACGCAGTATTTT	CASSLALGNTDTQYF
TRBJ1-2	.	TRBV7-8	12	TRBD1	TGTGCCAGCAGCTTAGACCGACAGGGGAGCACCTTC	CASSLDRQGSTF
TRBJ1-2	.	TRBV5-1	13	.	TGCGCCAGCAGCCCAGCGGCCGGGGCTGGCTACACCTTC	CASSPAAGAGYTF
TRBJ2-7	.	TRBV6-1	15	.	TGTGCCAGCAGTGTTCTAACCGACCGCCCCTACGAGCAGTACTTC	CASSVLTDRPYEQYF
TRBJ2-1	.	TRBV6-1	15	.	TGTGCCAGCAGTCGACAGGCTGCCCCCTACAATGAGCAGTTCTTC	CASSRQAAPYNEQFF
TRBJ1-6	.	TRBV27	16	.	TGTGCCAGCGGCCGAGAACAGGGATGGGATGATTCACCCCTCCACTTT	CASGREQGWDDSPLHF
TRBJ2-3	.	TRBV6-5	13	.	TGTGCCAGCAGTTCGTCCCTAGTGGGGGGTGGGTATTTT	CASSSSLVGGGYF